Below, one T cell receptor (beta chain) is given with its context. The antigen is undetermined. With V trimmed by 6 bases and J by 10 bases, 6 bases remained unmatched. The CDR3 is 14 residues long. Germline CDR1 is MNHEY and CDR2 is SVGAGI. This specimen comes from a study of T cell repertoires in cytomegalovirus infection. TCRdb used MiXCR to reprocess the reads, holding one entry per CDR3 protein. Of around 710,000 distinct CDR3 sequences in the sample, 25% to 30% are singletons; the top ten hold approximately 14%. General study results and limits: HLA-C-restricted CMV-specific TCR beta clonotypes were dominant in the ex vivo response.

The V call is TRBV6-5, the J call TRBJ2-1, with TRBD2 matching over 13 bases. The TCR comes from a human donor in good health (CMV status not recorded). Some clones in this sample may be carry-over from other donors' samples. The sample was cultured CD8+ T cells from PBMCs, taken from culture after CMV antigen stimulation. Here the CDR3 reads CASRTTGLAGEQFF. CDR3 DNA sequence: TGTGCCAGCAGAACTACGGGACTAGCGGGGGAGCAGTTCTTC.